The present TCR beta chain was sequenced within a study of control samples from healthy donors and cancer patients. The CDR3 has 13 residues. The ends lost 5 bases at V and 6 bases at J; junction bases unmatched: 3. Germline-derived CDR1 and CDR2 are SGHTS and YDEGEE. The protocol was immunoSEQ multiplex PCR, while the TCRdb copy is restricted to in-frame clones and leaves out a portion. Of 150,000 to 200,000 clones in the sample, 88% were seen once. The origin of this receptor is a woman in her twenties or thirties in good health. Material: blood. The chain employs TRBV5-8 and TRBJ2-3, with 10 bases that match TRBD2. This chain's CDR3 is CASRLAGGDTQYF. The DNA of the CDR3 is TGTGCCAGCAGGTTAGCGGGAGGCGATACGCAGTATTTT.